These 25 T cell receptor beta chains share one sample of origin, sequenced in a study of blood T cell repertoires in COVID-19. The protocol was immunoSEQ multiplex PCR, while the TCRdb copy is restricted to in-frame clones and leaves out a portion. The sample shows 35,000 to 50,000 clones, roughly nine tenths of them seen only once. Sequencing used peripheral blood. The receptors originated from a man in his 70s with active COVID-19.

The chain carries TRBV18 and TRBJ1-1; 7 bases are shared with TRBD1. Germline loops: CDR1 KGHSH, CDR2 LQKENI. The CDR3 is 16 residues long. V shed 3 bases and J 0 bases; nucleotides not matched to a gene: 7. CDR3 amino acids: CASSPTTGRMNTEAFF. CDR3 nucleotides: TGTGCCAGCTCACCGACGACAGGGAGGATGAACACTGAAGCTTTCTTT.

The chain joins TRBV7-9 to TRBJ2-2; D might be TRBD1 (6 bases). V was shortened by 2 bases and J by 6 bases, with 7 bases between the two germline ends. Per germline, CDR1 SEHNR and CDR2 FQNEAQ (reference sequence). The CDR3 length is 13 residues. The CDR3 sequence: CASSLRQAGELFF. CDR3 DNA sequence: TGTGCCAGCAGCTTAAGACAGGCCGGGGAGCTGTTTTTT.

CDR3 region: CASSPTRGNQETQYF. CDR3 DNA: TGTGCCAGCTCACCGACCAGGGGTAACCAAGAGACCCAGTACTTC. This rearrangement joins TRBV18 to TRBJ2-5; tentative D call: TRBD1 (6 bases). Trimming removed 3 bases from V and 0 bases from J, with 11 bases in between. Germline CDR1 is KGHSH and CDR2 is LQKENI. The CDR3 runs to 15 residues.

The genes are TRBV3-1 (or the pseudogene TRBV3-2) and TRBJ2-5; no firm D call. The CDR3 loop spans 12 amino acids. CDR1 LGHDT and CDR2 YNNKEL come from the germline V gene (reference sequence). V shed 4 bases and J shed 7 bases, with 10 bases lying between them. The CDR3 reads CASSPHPRTQYF. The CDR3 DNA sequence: TGTGCCAGCAGCCCCCACCCCAGGACCCAGTACTTC.

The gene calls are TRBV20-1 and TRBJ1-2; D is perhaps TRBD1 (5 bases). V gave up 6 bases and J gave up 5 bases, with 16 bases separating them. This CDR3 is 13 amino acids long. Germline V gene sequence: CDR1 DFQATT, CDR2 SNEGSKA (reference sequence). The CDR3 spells CSASETVSYGYTF. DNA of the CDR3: TGCAGTGCGAGTGAGACAGTCTCATATGGCTACACCTTC.

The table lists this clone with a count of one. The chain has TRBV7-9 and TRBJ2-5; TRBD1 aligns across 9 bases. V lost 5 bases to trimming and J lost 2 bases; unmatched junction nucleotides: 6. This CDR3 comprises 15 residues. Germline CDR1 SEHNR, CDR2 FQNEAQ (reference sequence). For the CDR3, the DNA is TGTGCCAGCAGCGACGGACAGGGGCGGCAAGAGACCCAGTACTTC. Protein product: CASSDGQGRQETQYF.

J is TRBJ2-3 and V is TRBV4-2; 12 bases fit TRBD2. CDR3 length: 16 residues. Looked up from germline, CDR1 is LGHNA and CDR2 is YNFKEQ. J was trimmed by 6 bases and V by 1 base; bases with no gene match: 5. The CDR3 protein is CASSQATSGGRDTQYF. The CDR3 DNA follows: TGTGCCAGCAGCCAAGCCACTAGCGGGGGGAGGGATACGCAGTATTTT.

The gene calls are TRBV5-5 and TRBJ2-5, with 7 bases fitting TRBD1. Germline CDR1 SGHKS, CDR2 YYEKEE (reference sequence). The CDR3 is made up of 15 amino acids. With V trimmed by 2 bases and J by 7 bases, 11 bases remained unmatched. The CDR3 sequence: CASSFLGTEGRTQYF. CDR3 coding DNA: TGTGCCAGCAGCTTTCTTGGGACAGAGGGCCGGACCCAGTACTTC.

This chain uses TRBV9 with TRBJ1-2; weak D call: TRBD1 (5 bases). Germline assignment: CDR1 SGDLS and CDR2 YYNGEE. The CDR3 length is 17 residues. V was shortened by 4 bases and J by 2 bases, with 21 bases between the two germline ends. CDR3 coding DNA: TGTGCCAGCAGCCCCCGCGGGGGTGGGGACGGGAACTATGGCTACACCTTC. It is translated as CASSPRGGGDGNYGYTF.

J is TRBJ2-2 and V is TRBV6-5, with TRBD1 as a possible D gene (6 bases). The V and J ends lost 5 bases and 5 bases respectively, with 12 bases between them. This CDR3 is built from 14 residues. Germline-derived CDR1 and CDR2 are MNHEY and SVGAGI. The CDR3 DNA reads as TGTGCCAGCAGTATACAGGGTACGACCGGGGAGCTGTTTTTT. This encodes CASSIQGTTGELFF.

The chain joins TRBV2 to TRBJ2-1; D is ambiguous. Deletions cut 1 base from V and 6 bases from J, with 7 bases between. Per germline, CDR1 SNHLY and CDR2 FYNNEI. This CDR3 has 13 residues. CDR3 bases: TGTGCCAGCAGTGAAGTTGAGTTCAATGAGCAGTTCTTC. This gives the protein CASSEVEFNEQFF.

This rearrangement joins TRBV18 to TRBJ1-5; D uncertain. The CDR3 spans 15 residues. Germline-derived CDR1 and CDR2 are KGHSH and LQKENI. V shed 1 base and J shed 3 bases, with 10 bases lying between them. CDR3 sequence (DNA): TGTGCCAGCTCACCACGCGGGGAACCCAATCAGCCCCAGCATTTT. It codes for CASSPRGEPNQPQHF.

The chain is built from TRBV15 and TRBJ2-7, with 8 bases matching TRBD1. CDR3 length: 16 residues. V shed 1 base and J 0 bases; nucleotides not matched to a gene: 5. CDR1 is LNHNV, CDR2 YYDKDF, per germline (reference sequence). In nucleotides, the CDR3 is TGTGCCACCAGCAGAGGCCGGACAGGGAGCTCCTACGAGCAGTACTTC. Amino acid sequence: CATSRGRTGSSYEQYF. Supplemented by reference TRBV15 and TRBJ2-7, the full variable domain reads DAMVIQNPRYQVTQFGKPVTLSCSQTLNHNVMYWYQQKSSQAPKLLFHYYDKDFNNEADTPDNFQSRRPNTSFCFLDIRSPGLGDTAMYLCATSRGRTGSSYEQYFGPGTRLTVT.

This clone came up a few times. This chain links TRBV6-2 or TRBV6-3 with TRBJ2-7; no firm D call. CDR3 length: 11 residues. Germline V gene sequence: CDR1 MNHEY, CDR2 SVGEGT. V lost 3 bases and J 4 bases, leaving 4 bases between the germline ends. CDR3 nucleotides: TGTGCCAGCAGTTATAGATACGAGCAGTACTTC. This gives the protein CASSYRYEQYF.

Here the CDR3 reads CASSPDRGRGGELFF. CDR3 nucleotide sequence: TGTGCCAGCAGCCCTGACAGGGGGCGAGGCGGGGAGCTGTTTTTT. The rearrangement joins TRBV28 to TRBJ2-2; 10 bases line up with TRBD1. The CDR3 contains 15 residues. After removal of 6 bases from V and 7 bases from J, the junction contained 8 bases not matched to a gene. The germline V gene encodes CDR1 MDHEN and CDR2 SYDVKM.

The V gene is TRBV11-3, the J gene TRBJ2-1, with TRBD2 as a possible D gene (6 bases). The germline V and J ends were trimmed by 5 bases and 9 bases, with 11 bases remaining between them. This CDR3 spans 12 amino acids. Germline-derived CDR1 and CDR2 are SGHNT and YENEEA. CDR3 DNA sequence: TGTGCCAGCAGCCCGCGGCGGGGTGAGCAGTTCTTC. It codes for CASSPRRGEQFF.

The CDR3 protein is CASSKRDRGAEQYF. The CDR3 coding sequence is TGTGCCAGCAGCAAGCGGGACAGGGGAGCCGAGCAGTACTTC. V usage is TRBV13 and J usage is TRBJ2-7, with 10 nucleotides matching TRBD1. After removal of 5 bases from V and 6 bases from J, the junction contained 7 bases not matched to a gene. Germline CDR1 PRHDT, CDR2 FYEKMQ (reference sequence). This CDR3 is built from 14 residues. The whole variable domain, filled in from reference TRBV13 and TRBJ2-7, reads AAGVIQSPRHLIKEKRETATLKCYPIPRHDTVYWYQQGPGQDPQFLISFYEKMQSDKGSIPDRFSAQQFSDYHSELNMSSLELGDSALYFCASSKRDRGAEQYFGPGTRLTVT.

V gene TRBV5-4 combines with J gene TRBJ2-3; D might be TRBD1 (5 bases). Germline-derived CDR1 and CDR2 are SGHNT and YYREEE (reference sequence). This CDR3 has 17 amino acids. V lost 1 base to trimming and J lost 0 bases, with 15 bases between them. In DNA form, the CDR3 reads TGTGCCAGCAGCTTGAGGTCGCAGGGTGGAAGCACAGATACGCAGTATTTT. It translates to CASSLRSQGGSTDTQYF.

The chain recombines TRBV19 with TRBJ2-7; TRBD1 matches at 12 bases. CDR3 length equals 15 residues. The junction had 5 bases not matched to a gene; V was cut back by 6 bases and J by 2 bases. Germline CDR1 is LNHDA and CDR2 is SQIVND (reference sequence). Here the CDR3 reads CASSEGTGGAYEQYF. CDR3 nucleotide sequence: TGTGCCAGTAGCGAAGGGACAGGGGGCGCCTACGAGCAGTACTTC.

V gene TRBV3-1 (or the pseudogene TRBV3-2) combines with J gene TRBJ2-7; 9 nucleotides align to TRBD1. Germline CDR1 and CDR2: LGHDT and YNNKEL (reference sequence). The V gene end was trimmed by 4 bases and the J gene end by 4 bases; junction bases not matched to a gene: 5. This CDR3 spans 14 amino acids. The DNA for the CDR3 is TGTGCCAGCAGCCCGTCCGGGACAGGGTACGAGCAGTACTTC. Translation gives CASSPSGTGYEQYF.

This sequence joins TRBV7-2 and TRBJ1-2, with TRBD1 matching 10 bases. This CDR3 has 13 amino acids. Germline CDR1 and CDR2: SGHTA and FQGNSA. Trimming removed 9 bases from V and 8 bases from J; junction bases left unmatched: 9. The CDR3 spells CARAVGQGSGYTF. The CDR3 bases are TGTGCCAGGGCCGTGGGACAGGGGTCCGGCTACACCTTC.

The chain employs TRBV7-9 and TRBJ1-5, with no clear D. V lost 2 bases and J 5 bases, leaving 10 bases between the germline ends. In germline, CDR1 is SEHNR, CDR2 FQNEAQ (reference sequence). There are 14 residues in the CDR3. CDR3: CASSLSTGDQPQHF. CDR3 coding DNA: TGTGCCAGCAGCTTAAGCACGGGAGATCAGCCCCAGCATTTT.

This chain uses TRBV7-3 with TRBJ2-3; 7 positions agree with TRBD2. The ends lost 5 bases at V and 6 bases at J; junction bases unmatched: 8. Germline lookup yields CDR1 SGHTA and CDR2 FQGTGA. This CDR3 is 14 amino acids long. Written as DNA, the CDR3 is TGTGCCAGCAGCCCCCTGTCAGCGGGGGATACGCAGTATTTT. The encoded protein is CASSPLSAGDTQYF.

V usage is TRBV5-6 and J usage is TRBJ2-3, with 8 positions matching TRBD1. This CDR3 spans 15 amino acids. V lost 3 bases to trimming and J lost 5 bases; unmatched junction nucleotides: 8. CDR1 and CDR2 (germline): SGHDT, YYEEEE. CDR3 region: CASSSQTGEEDTQYF. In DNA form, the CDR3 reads TGTGCCAGCAGCTCGCAGACAGGGGAGGAAGATACGCAGTATTTT.

DNA for the CDR3: TGTGCCAGCAGTTACACGACAGCTGAACGTTCACCCCTCCACTTT. Translated: CASSYTTAERSPLHF. The gene calls are TRBV6-5 and TRBJ1-6; maybe TRBD1 (5 bases). V dropped 2 bases and J dropped 9 bases, with 14 bases sitting between them. Germline V CDR1 and CDR2: MNHEY, SVGAGI. The CDR3 has 15 residues.